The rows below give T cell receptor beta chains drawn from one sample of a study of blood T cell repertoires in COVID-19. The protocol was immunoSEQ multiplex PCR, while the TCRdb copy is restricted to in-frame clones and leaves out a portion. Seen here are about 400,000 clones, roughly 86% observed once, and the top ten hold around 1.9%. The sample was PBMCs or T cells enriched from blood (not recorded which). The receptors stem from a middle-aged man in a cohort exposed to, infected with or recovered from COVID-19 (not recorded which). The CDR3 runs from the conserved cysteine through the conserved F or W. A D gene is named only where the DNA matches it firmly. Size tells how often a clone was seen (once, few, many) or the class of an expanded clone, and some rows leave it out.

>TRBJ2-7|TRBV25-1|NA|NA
TGTGCCAGCAGTGGGAGGGGCGCGACTCCCTACGAGCAGTACTTC
CASSGRGATPYEQYF
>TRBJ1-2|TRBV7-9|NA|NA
TGTGCCAGCAGCTTCAGGGGAGACGTTGGCTACACCTTC
CASSFRGDVGYTF
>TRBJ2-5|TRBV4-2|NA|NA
TGTGCCAGCAGCCAAGAATACAGCGGGGAGACCCAGTACTTC
CASSQEYSGETQYF
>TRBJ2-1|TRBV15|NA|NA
TGTGCCACCAGCTCCCATTCAGGCTGGGATGAGCAGTTCTTC
CATSSHSGWDEQFF
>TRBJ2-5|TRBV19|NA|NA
TGTGCCAGTAGTATATCAGAGACCAGGGAGACCCAGTACTTC
CASSISETRETQYF
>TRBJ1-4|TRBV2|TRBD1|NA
TGTGCCAGCAGGGGGAGGACAGGGGTTAATGAAAAACTGTTTTTT
CASRGRTGVNEKLFF
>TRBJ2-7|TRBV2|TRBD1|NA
TGTGCCAGCAACGGGCAGGGGGCGTACGAGCAGTACTTC
CASNGQGAYEQYF
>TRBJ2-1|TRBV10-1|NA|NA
TGCGCCAGCAGTAAAAGAGACAGGCTCTACAATGAGCAGTTCTTC
CASSKRDRLYNEQFF
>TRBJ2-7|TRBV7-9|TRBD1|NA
TGTGCCAGCAGCAAAGGGACAGGGGGCCCCTACGAGCAGTACTTC
CASSKGTGGPYEQYF
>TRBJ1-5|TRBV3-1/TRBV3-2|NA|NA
TGTGCCAGCAGCCAAGATTACAGCAGCAATCAGCCCCAGCATTTT
CASSQDYSSNQPQHF
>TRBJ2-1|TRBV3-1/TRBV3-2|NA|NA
TGTGCCAGCAGTCCGGGAAGTGGTGAGCAGTTCTTC
CASSPGSGEQFF
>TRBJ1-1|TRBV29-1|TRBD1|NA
TGCAGCGTCGGACAGGGGGCGAACACTGAAGCTTTCTTT
CSVGQGANTEAFF
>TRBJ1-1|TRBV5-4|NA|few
TGTGCCAGCAGCCCGGCGATGACTGCAGCGGGCACTGAAGCTTTCTTT
CASSPAMTAAGTEAFF
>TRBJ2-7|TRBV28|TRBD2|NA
TGTGCCAGCAGTTTATGGAAACTAGCGGATTCCTACGAGCAGTACTTC
CASSLWKLADSYEQYF
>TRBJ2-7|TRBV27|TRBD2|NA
TGTGCCAGCAGGAAGCAGAGGGAGGGCCTCTACGAGCAGTACTTC
CASRKQREGLYEQYF
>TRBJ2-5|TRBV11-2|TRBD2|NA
TGTGCCAGCAGCTTAGGGACTAGCGGAAGCCATCCCGAGACCCAGTACTTC
CASSLGTSGSHPETQYF
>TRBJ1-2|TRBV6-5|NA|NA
TGTGCCAGCAGTTACGAGGGGGTCCCCATCTATGGCTACACCTTC
CASSYEGVPIYGYTF
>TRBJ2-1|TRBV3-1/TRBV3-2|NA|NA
TGTGCCAGCAGCCTCCGGGAGCAACACTACAATGAGCAGTTCTTC
CASSLREQHYNEQFF
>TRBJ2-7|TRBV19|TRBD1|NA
TGTGCCAGTGGGGACAGCTACGAGCAGTACTTC
CASGDSYEQYF
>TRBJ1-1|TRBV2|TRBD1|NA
TGTGCCAGCACACGGGACAGGGGCCCGGGCACTGAAGCTTTCTTT
CASTRDRGPGTEAFF
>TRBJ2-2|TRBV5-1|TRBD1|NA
TGCGCCAGCAGCCAAGACAGGGGCAACGCCGGGGAGCTGTTTTTT
CASSQDRGNAGELFF
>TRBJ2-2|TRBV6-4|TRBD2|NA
TGTGCCAGCAGTGTTTCAGCGGGAGTATCGGCCGGGGAGCTGTTTTTT
CASSVSAGVSAGELFF
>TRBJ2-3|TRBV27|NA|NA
TGTGCCAGCAGTCCAGCGCCCAGCACAGATACGCAGTATTTT
CASSPAPSTDTQYF
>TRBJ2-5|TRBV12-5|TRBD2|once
TGTGCTAGTGGGCCGCCACTAGCGGGAGGGCCAGAGACCCAGTACTTC
CASGPPLAGGPETQYF
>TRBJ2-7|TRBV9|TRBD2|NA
TGTGCCAGCAGCGTAGGGACTAGCGGGGTAACCTACGAGCAGTACTTC
CASSVGTSGVTYEQYF
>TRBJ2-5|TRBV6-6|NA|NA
TGTGCCAGCAGCCACGGGTTTCCCCAAGAGACCCAGTACTTC
CASSHGFPQETQYF
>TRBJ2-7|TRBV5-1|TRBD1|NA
TGCGCCAGCAGCTTAGGGACAGGGGGTTCCTACGAGCAGTACTTC
CASSLGTGGSYEQYF
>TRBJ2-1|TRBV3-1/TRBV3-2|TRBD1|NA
TGTGCCAGCAGCCTTCTCTGGGACAGTAACAACAATGAGCAGTTCTTC
CASSLLWDSNNNEQFF
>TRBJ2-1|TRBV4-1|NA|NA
TGCGCCAGCAGCCAAGGGACTGTCTCCTACAATGAGCAGTTCTTC
CASSQGTVSYNEQFF
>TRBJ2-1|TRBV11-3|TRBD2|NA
TGTGCCAGCAGCTTAGGTCTAGCGGCTTACAATGAGCAGTTCTTC
CASSLGLAAYNEQFF
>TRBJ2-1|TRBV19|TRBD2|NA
TGTGCCAGTAGTATACAGACTAGCGGCACGAATGAGCAGTTCTTC
CASSIQTSGTNEQFF
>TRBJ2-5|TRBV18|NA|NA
TGTGCCAGCTCACCAGACAGAGCTCAAGAGACCCAGTACTTC
CASSPDRAQETQYF
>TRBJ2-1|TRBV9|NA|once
TGTGCCAGCAGCGTAGGGGCTGGAAGCTCCTACAATGAGCAGTTCTTC
CASSVGAGSSYNEQFF
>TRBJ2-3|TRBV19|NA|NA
TGTGCCAGCGTGGGACGGGGGGATACGCAGTATTTT
CASVGRGDTQYF
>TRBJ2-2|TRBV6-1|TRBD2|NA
TGTGCCAGCAGTGCCCTCGGGACTAGGTATATCGGGGAGCTGTTTTTT
CASSALGTRYIGELFF
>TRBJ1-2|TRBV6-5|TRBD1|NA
TGTGCCAGCAGGAATCCGGGACAGCTCTATGGCTACACCTTC
CASRNPGQLYGYTF
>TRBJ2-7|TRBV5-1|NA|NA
TGCGCCAGCAGCCCCGCCGGCCAGTTATCTAGGGAGCAGTACTTC
CASSPAGQLSREQYF
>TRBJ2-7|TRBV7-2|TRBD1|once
TGTGCCAGCAGCCCCCCCGGACAGGGTGTTTACGAGCAGTACTTC
CASSPPGQGVYEQYF
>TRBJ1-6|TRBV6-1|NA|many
TGTGCCAGCAGTGATGTTGAGGGAACGGGTTCACCCCTCCACTTT
CASSDVEGTGSPLHF
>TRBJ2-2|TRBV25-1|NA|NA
TGTGCCAGCAGTCTCTACCCAGGGAATTACGGGGAGCTGTTTTTT
CASSLYPGNYGELFF
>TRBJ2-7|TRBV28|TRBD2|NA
TGTGCCAGCAGGGGGACTAGCGGGACGTACGAGCAGTACTTC
CASRGTSGTYEQYF